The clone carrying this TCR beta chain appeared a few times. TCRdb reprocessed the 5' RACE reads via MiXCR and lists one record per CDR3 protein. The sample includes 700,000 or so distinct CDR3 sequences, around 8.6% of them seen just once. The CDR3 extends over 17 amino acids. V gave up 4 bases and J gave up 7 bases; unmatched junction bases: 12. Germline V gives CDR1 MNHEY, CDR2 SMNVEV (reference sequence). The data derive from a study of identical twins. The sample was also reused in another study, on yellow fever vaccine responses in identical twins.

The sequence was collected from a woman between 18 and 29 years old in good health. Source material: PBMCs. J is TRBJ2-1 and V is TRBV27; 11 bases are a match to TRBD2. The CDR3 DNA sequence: TGTGCCAGCAGTTCCCACATGACTAGCGGGATTGGTAATGAGCAGTTCTTC. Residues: CASSSHMTSGIGNEQFF.